These T cell receptor beta chains were read from a single sample in a study of cytomegalovirus exposure and HLA in healthy donors. Clones were sequenced by immunoSEQ multiplex PCR, and TCRdb holds only the in-frame ones, with some missing. The table has over 75,000 clones, less than 85% seen once. The material sequenced was PBMCs. Receptor source: a man in his late teens or twenties in good health and CMV-seropositive. CDR3s include the opening cysteine and the closing phenylalanine or tryptophan.

CDR3aa: CASTAKAGLASDNEQFF
j_gene: TRBJ2-1
v_gene: TRBV7-9

CDR3aa: CASSPGTPVLEQYF
j_gene: TRBJ2-7
v_gene: TRBV28

CDR3aa: CASSLLAVTGELFF
j_gene: TRBJ2-2
v_gene: TRBV5-6

CDR3aa: CASRLAGQNEQFF
j_gene: TRBJ2-1
v_gene: TRBV6-5

CDR3aa: CASSIVGYRSNQPQHF
j_gene: TRBJ1-5
v_gene: TRBV19

CDR3aa: CASSSRTGGYEQYF
j_gene: TRBJ2-7
v_gene: TRBV13

CDR3aa: CASSLTLAGNTIYF
j_gene: TRBJ1-3
v_gene: TRBV11-2

CDR3aa: CARSLGAPSGTEFGYTF
j_gene: TRBJ1-2
v_gene: TRBV5-3

CDR3aa: CASSGDFSYEQYF
j_gene: TRBJ2-7
v_gene: TRBV2

CDR3aa: CASSSLDRGHTDTQYF
j_gene: TRBJ2-3
v_gene: TRBV6-5

CDR3aa: CASSALAGGLDEQFF
j_gene: TRBJ2-1
v_gene: TRBV18

CDR3aa: CASSYLNGETDTQYF
j_gene: TRBJ2-3
v_gene: TRBV6-6

CDR3aa: CASSRFGTGSTEAFF
j_gene: TRBJ1-1
v_gene: TRBV13

CDR3aa: CAATSPGLVLTGELFF
j_gene: TRBJ2-2
v_gene: TRBV6-6

CDR3aa: CASSLTTSPQETQYF
j_gene: TRBJ2-5
v_gene: TRBV4-1

CDR3aa: CASSQPPSEGMNTEAFF
j_gene: TRBJ1-1
v_gene: TRBV4-1

CDR3aa: CASSLVGGGQYEQYF
j_gene: TRBJ2-7
v_gene: TRBV4-1

CDR3aa: CASRGQAYEQYF
j_gene: TRBJ2-7
v_gene: TRBV6-5

CDR3aa: CASSFDERGLQYF
j_gene: TRBJ2-7
v_gene: TRBV9

CDR3aa: CASSFPGGAGLYNEQFF
j_gene: TRBJ2-1
v_gene: TRBV27

CDR3aa: CASSQARLPNTGELFF
j_gene: TRBJ2-2
v_gene: TRBV4-1

CDR3aa: CASSFLMARQETQYF
j_gene: TRBJ2-5
v_gene: TRBV5-1